This TCR beta chain was sequenced for a study of cytomegalovirus exposure and HLA in healthy donors. This clone was counted once. PCR involved 60 Vbeta and 13 Jbeta primers. Repertoires were generated with immunoSEQ multiplex PCR, while TCRdb's copy carries only in-frame clones and drops some. The table includes approximately 200,000 clones, approximately 84% detected once. The CDR3 contains 17 residues. V was clipped by 2 bases and J by 1 base, with 13 bases between them. Germline lookup yields CDR1 SGHNT and CDR2 YYREEE (reference sequence). This receptor was identified in a woman aged 25 to 39 in good health and CMV-seropositive. Sequencing was done on a sample of PBMCs. The genes are TRBV5-4 and TRBJ2-6; D is unclear. The CDR3 region has the DNA TGTGCCAGCAGCTTTCCGGGTAAGCCTTCTGGGGCCAACGTCCTGACTTTC. It specifies CASSFPGKPSGANVLTF. Filled out from reference TRBV5-4 and TRBJ2-6, the complete variable domain reads ETGVTQSPTHLIKTRGQQVTLRCSSQSGHNTVSWYQQALGQGPQFIFQYYREEENGRGNFPPRFSGLQFPNYSSELNVNALELDDSALYLCASSFPGKPSGANVLTFGAGSRLTVL.